Listed below are T cell receptor beta chains from one sample, sequenced in a study of blood T cell repertoires in COVID-19. The method was immunoSEQ multiplex PCR; TCRdb's version includes in-frame clones alone and lacks a portion of them. In the table there are approximately 20,000 clones, about 80% of which are singletons. Sequenced: peripheral blood. These receptors were collected from a man aged 65 to 85 with acute or convalescent COVID-19. Both conserved end residues are part of each CDR3. Each record gives: CDR3 length, D gene, V gene, clone size, J gene, CDR3 protein, CDR3 DNA. A D gene is named only where the DNA matches it firmly. Expanded clones are given a class, and other clones once, few, many or no size at all.

13	TRBD1	TRBV27	NA	TRBJ1-2	CASSLQGARGYTF	TGTGCCAGCAGTTTACAGGGGGCCCGGGGCTACACCTTC
14	TRBD1	TRBV19	NA	TRBJ1-5	CASSGQGLEQPQHF	TGTGCCAGCTCCGGACAGGGGCTGGAACAGCCCCAGCATTTT
15	TRBD2	TRBV5-1	NA	TRBJ2-7	CASSRTTSGSYEQYF	TGCGCCAGCAGCCGAACGACTAGCGGGAGCTACGAGCAGTACTTC
14	TRBD1	TRBV7-2	NA	TRBJ1-5	CASSPHRGGQPQHF	TGTGCCAGCAGCCCCCACAGGGGTGGCCAGCCCCAGCATTTT
13	TRBD1	TRBV5-6	NA	TRBJ2-7	CASGTGTGLYRYF	TGTGCCAGCGGTACCGGGACAGGGCTTTATCGGTACTTC
15	TRBD2	TRBV9	few	TRBJ2-3	CASSVGAGGRDTQYF	TGTGCCAGCAGCGTTGGAGCGGGAGGGAGAGATACGCAGTATTTT
15	TRBD2	TRBV4-2	NA	TRBJ2-7	CASSRLLAGDVEQYF	TGTGCCAGCAGCCGGCTCCTAGCGGGAGATGTCGAGCAGTACTTC
15	TRBD1	TRBV5-6	NA	TRBJ2-7	CASSSFGTVAYEQYF	TGTGCCAGCAGCTCCTTCGGGACAGTAGCCTACGAGCAGTACTTC
16	NA	TRBV23-1	NA	TRBJ2-1	CASSQCGLISYNEQFF	TGCGCCAGCAGTCAATGTGGCTTAATATCCTACAATGAGCAGTTCTTC
15	TRBD1	TRBV7-2	NA	TRBJ1-2	CASSLGTGRGYGYTF	TGTGCCAGCAGCTTAGGGACAGGGAGAGGATATGGCTACACCTTC
15	TRBD1	TRBV10-3	NA	TRBJ1-5	CAISGLGGRNQPQHF	TGTGCCATCAGTGGGTTAGGGGGCCGCAATCAGCCCCAGCATTTT
14	NA	TRBV7-2	NA	TRBJ2-7	CASSLTELVYEQYF	TGTGCCAGCAGCTTAACCGAACTCGTCTACGAGCAGTACTTC
14	TRBD2	TRBV5-1	NA	TRBJ2-7	CASSFGGATYEQYF	TGCGCCAGCAGCTTCGGGGGGGCGACCTACGAGCAGTACTTC
16	NA	TRBV6-1	NA	TRBJ1-4	CASSVFSEVPNEKLFF	TGTGCCAGCAGTGTCTTTTCCGAGGTTCCTAATGAAAAACTGTTTTTT
14	NA	TRBV6-5	NA	TRBJ1-1	CASSYSIREAEAFF	TGTGCCAGCAGTTACTCGATAAGGGAGGCTGAAGCTTTCTTT